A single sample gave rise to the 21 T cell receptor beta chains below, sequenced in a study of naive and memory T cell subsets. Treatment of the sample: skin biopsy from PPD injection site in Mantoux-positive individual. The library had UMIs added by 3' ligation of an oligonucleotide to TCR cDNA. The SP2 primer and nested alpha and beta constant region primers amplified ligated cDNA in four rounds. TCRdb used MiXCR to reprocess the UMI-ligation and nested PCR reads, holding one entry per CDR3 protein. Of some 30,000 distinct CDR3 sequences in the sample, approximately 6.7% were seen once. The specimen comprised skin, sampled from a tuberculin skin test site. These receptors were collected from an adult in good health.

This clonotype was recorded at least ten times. The CDR3 DNA reads TGCGCCAGCAGCTTATCGGGACCGAACACTGAAGCTTTCTTT. As protein: CASSLSGPNTEAFF. V usage is TRBV5-1 and J usage is TRBJ1-1, with a tentative D call TRBD1 (5 bases). V lost 2 bases and J 1 base, leaving 9 bases between the germline ends. This CDR3 has 14 residues. The germline CDR1 and CDR2 sequences are SGHRS and YFSETQ.

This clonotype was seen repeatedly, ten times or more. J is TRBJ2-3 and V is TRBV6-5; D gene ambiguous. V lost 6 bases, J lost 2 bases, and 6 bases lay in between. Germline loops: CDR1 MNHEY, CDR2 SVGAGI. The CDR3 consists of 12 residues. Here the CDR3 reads CASSSLTDTQYF. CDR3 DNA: TGTGCCAGCAGCTCCCTCACAGATACGCAGTATTTT.

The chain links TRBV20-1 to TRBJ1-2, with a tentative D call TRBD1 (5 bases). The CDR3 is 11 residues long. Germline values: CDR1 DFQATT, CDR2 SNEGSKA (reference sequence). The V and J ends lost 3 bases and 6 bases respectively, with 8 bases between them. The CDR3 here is CSARSGNGYTF. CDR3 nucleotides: TGCAGTGCTAGGTCAGGGAATGGCTACACCTTC.

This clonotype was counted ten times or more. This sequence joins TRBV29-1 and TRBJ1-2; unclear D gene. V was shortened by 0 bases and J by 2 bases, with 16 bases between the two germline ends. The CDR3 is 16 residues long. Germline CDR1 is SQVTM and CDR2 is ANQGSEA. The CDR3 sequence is CSVEDRAGSVNYGYTF. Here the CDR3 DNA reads TGCAGCGTTGAAGATCGAGCAGGCTCCGTAAACTATGGCTACACCTTC.

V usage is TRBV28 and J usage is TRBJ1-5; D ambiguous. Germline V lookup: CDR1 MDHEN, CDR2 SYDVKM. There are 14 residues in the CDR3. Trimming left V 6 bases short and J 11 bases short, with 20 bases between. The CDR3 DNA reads TGTGCCAGCAGCCCCCCGGAAGTGAGATCGTCCCAGCATTTT. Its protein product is CASSPPEVRSSQHF.

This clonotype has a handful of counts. The CDR3 coding sequence is TGTGCCAGCAGTCCTCAGGGCCCTGGACCCAACGTCCTGACTTTC. Amino acids: CASSPQGPGPNVLTF. The chain combines TRBV6-6 with TRBJ2-6; TRBD1 might be the D (5 bases). Trimming removed 5 bases at V and 8 bases at J, with 16 bases between. CDR1 and CDR2 from the germline V gene are MNHNY and SVGAGI (reference sequence). The CDR3 length is 15 residues.

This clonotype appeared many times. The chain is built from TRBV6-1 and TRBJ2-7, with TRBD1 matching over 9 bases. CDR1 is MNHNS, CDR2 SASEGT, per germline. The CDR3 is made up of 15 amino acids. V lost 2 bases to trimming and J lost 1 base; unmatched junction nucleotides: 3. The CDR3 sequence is CASSETGTGSYEQYF. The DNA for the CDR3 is TGTGCCAGCAGTGAAACCGGGACAGGGTCCTACGAGCAGTACTTC.

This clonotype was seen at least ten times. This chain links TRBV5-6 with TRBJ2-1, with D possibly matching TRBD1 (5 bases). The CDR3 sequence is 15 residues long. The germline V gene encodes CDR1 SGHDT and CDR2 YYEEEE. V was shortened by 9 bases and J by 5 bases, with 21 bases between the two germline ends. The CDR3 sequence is CATSSLPGNNNEQFF. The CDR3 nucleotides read TGTGCCACCTCGTCCTTGCCAGGGAATAACAATGAGCAGTTCTTC.

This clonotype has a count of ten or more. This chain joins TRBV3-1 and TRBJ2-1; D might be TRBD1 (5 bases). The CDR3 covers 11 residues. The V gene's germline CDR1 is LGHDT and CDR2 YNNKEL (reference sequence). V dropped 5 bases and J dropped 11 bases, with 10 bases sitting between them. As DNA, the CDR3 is TGTGCCAGCAGCGCACGACAGAAGCAGTTCTTC. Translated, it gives CASSARQKQFF.

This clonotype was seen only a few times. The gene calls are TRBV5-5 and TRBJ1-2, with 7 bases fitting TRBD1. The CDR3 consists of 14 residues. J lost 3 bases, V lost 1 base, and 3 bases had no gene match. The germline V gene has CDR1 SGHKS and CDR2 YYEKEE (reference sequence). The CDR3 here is CASSLRGTDYGYTF. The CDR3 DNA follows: TGTGCCAGCAGCTTGCGGGGGACAGACTATGGCTACACCTTC.

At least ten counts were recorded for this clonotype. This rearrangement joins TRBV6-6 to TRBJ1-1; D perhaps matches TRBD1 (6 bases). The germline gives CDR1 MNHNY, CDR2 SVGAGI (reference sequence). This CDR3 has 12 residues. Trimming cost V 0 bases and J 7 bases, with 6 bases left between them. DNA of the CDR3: TGTGCCAGCAGTTACTCGGACAGTGAAGCTTTCTTT. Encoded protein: CASSYSDSEAFF.

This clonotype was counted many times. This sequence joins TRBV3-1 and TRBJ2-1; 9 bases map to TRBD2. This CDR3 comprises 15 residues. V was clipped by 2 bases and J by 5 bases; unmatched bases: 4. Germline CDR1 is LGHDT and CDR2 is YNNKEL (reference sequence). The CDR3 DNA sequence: TGTGCCAGCAGCCAACTCGCTAGCGGGGACAATGAGCAGTTCTTC. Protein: CASSQLASGDNEQFF.

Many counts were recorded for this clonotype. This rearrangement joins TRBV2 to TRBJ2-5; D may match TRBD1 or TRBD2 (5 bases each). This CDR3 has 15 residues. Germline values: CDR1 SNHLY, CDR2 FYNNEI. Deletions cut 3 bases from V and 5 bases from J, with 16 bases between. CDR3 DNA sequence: TGTGCCAGCAGTGATTCTTGGACACCGGGGGAGACCCAGTACTTC. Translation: CASSDSWTPGETQYF.

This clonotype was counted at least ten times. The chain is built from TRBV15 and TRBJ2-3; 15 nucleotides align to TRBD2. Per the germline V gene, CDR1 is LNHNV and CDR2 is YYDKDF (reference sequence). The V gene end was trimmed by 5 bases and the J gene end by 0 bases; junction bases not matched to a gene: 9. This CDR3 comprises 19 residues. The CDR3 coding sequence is TGTGCCACCAGCTCACCCCGGACTAGCGGGGGGGCTAGCACAGATACGCAGTATTTT. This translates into CATSSPRTSGGASTDTQYF. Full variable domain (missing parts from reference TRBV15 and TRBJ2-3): DAMVIQNPRYQVTQFGKPVTLSCSQTLNHNVMYWYQQKSSQAPKLLFHYYDKDFNNEADTPDNFQSRRPNTSFCFLDIRSPGLGDTAMYLCATSSPRTSGGASTDTQYFGPGTRLTVL.

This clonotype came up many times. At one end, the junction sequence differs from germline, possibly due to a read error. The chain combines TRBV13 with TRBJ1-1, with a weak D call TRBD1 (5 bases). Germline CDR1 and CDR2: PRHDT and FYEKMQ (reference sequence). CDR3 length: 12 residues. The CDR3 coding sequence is TGTGCCAGCAGCTTAGACGACAGCCATGCTTACTTT. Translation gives CASSLDDSHAYF.

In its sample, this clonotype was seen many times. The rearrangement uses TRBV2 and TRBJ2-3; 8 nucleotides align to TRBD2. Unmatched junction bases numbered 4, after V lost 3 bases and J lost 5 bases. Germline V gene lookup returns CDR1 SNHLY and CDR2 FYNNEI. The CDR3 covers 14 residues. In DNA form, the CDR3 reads TGTGCCAGCAGTGAGGGTCTAGCGGGAGATACGCAGTATTTT. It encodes CASSEGLAGDTQYF.

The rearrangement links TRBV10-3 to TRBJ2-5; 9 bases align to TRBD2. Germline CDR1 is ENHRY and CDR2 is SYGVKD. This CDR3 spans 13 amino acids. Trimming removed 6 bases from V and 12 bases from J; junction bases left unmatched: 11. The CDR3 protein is CAIRSSTSGPEYF. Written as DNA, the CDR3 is TGTGCCATCAGGTCTTCGACTAGCGGCCCGGAGTACTTC.

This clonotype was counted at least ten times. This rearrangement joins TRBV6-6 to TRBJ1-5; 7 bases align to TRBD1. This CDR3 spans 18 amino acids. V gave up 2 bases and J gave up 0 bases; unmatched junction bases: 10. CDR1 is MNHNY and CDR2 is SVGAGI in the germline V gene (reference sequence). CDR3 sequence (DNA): TGTGCCAGCAGTTACCGAAGTGGACAGGCGTCTAGCAATCAGCCCCAGCATTTT. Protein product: CASSYRSGQASSNQPQHF.

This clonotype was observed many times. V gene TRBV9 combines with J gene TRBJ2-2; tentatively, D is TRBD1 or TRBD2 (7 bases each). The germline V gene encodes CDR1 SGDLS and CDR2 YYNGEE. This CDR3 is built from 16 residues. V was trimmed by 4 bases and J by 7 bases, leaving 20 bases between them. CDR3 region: CASSQLVSGGVGELFF. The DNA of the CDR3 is TGTGCCAGCAGCCAGCTTGTTTCAGGGGGGGTCGGGGAGCTGTTTTTT.

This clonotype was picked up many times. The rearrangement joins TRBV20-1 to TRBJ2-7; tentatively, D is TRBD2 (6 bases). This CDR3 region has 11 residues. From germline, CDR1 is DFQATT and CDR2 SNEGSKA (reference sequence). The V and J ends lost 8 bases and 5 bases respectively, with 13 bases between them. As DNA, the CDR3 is TGCAGTATGGGGGGAAAGCACGAGCAGTACTTC. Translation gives CSMGGKHEQYF.

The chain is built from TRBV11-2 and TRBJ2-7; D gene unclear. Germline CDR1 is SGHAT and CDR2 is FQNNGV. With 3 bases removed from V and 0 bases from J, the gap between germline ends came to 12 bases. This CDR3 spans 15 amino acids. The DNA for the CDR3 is TGTGCCAGCAGCTTTGAAACTCAAAGCTCCTACGAGCAGTACTTC. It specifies CASSFETQSSYEQYF.